The source of this TCR beta chain is a study of shared clonotypes between healthy human individuals. Method: immunoSEQ multiplex PCR; TCRdb's copy keeps in-frame clones and lacks some. Among roughly 490,000 clones listed, around 79% were seen once. Genomic DNA of unsorted samples came from 90 million or so PBMCs. Overall study results and limits: Tissue TCR repertoires likely differ from these blood-only repertoires. There were few donors, and this limited the genetic and exposure-history diversity represented.

About this clone itself: Its antigen is as yet unknown.

The material sequenced was PBMCs. The clonotype comes from a middle-aged woman in good health. Some clones in this sample may be carry-over from other donors' samples.

In nucleotides, the CDR3 is TGCGCCAGCAGCTTGGAAGGGGGCATCTACGAGCAGTACTTC. Encoded protein: CASSLEGGIYEQYF. The V call is TRBV5-1, the J call TRBJ2-7; 7 bases agree with TRBD1. V shed 0 bases, J shed 3 bases, and the junction held 3 bases outside the gene matches. Germline assignment: CDR1 SGHRS and CDR2 YFSETQ. This CDR3 region has 14 residues.